Following are 5 T cell receptor beta chains from one sample sequenced in a study of blood T cell repertoires in COVID-19. This table comes from immunoSEQ multiplex PCR, and its TCRdb copy is limited to in-frame clones, with some not included. Of approximately 200,000 clones listed, approximately 88% are singletons. The sequencing sample was made of peripheral blood. The receptors were sampled from a woman between 25 and 40 years old with acute or convalescent COVID-19.

J is TRBJ1-4 and V is TRBV2; D unclear. Germline V gives CDR1 SNHLY, CDR2 FYNNEI. CDR3 size: 15 residues. V lost 9 bases, J lost 0 bases, and 14 bases lay in between. This CDR3 is CASNSRASTNEKLFF. The DNA for the CDR3 is TGTGCCAGTAACTCCCGTGCCTCAACTAATGAAAAACTGTTTTTT.

The V and J genes are TRBV9 and TRBJ2-3; TRBD2 aligns across 8 bases. With 0 bases clipped from V and 7 bases from J, the junction kept 10 bases outside the gene matches. This CDR3 is 16 amino acids long. Germline CDR1 is SGDLS and CDR2 is YYNGEE. CDR3 bases: TGTGCCAGCAGCGTAGGTAGCGGGACGGCCGGTAATACGCAGTATTTT. This encodes CASSVGSGTAGNTQYF.

The CDR3 loop is CASSRDRGTDTQYF. For the CDR3, the DNA is TGTGCCAGCAGCCGAGACAGGGGCACAGATACGCAGTATTTT. The chain has TRBV7-8 and TRBJ2-3, with 7 nucleotides matching TRBD1. V shed 5 bases, J shed 1 base, and the junction held 3 bases outside the gene matches. CDR3 length: 14 amino acids. Germline CDR1 and CDR2: SGHVS and FQNEAQ.

This chain uses TRBV15 with TRBJ2-7; tentative D call: TRBD2 (6 bases). The germline CDR1 and CDR2 sequences are LNHNV and YYDKDF (reference sequence). V was shortened by 2 bases and J by 1 base, with 9 bases between the two germline ends. CDR3 length equals 14 residues. The CDR3 DNA reads TGTGCCACCAGCAGACCGGGACTTTCCTACGAGCAGTACTTC. Amino acid sequence: CATSRPGLSYEQYF.

The gene calls are TRBV25-1 and TRBJ2-2, with TRBD1 identical over 8 bases. Trimming cost V 7 bases and J 2 bases; bases outside gene matches: 9. The CDR3 extends over 16 amino acids. Germline loops: CDR1 MGHDK, CDR2 SYGVNS. CDR3 sequence: CASTSDREKNTGELFF. The CDR3 DNA is TGTGCCAGCACCTCGGACAGGGAGAAAAACACCGGGGAGCTGTTTTTT.